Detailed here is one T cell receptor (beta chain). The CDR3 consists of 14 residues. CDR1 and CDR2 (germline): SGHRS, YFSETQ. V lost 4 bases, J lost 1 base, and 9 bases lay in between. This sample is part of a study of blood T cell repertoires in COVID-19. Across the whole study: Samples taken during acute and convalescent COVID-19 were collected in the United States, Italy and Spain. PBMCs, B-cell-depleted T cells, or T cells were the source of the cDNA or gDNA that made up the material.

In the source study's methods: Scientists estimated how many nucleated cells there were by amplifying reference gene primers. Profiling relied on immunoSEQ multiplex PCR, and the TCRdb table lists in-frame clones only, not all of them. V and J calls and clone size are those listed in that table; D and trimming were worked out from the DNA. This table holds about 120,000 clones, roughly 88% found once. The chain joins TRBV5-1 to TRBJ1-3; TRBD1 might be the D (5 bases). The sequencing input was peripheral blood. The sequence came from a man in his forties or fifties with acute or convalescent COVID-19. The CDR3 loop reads CASSQDMSGNTIYF. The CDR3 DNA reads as TGCGCCAGCAGCCAGGACATGTCTGGAAACACCATATATTTT.